The entry that follows covers one TCR beta chain sequence. These data originate in a study of T cells after yellow fever vaccination. V lost 1 base to trimming and J lost 4 bases; unmatched junction nucleotides: 6. Germline CDR1 and CDR2: MGHRA and YSYEKL. This CDR3 comprises 16 residues. TCRdb re-derived calls from the 5' RACE reads in MiXCR, one entry per CDR3 protein. Of a few hundred thousand distinct CDR3 sequences listed, around 13% are singletons. This chain joins TRBV4-1 and TRBJ2-5, with 10 bases matching TRBD2. This material consisted of CD4+ T cells sorted from PBMCs, taken 15 days after the yellow fever booster vaccination. This clonotype was obtained from a man younger than 30 who received the YFV17D yellow fever vaccine. CDR3 DNA sequence: TGCGCCAGCAGCCAAGGGGTCAGCGGGGGGGGAGAGACCCAGTACTTC. The encoded protein is CASSQGVSGGGETQYF.